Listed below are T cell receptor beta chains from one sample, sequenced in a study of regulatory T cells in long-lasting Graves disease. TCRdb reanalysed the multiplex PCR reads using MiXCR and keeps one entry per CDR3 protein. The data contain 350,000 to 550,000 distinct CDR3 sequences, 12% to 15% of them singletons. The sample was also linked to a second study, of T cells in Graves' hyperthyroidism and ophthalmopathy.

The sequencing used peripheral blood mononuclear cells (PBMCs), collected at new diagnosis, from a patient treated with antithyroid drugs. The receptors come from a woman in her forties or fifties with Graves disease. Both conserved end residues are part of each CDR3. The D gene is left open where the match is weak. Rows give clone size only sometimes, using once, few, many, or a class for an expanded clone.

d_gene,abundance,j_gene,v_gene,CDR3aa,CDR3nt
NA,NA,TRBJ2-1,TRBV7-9,CASSLAGGHNEQFF,TGTGCCAGCAGCTTAGCGGGAGGCCACAATGAGCAGTTCTTC
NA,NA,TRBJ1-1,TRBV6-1,CASSAGGRNTEAFF,TGTGCCAGCAGTGCTGGGGGGAGGAACACTGAAGCTTTCTTT
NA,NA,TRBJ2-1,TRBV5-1,CASSLNPGSSYNEQFF,TGCGCCAGCAGCTTGAATCCGGGTAGCTCCTACAATGAGCAGTTCTTC
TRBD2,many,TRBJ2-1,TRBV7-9,CASSLGTSGHNEQFF,TGTGCCAGCAGCTTAGGGACTAGCGGTCACAATGAGCAGTTCTTC
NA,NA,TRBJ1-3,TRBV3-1,CASSQLSSSGNTIYF,TGTGCCAGCAGCCAATTGTCATCCTCTGGAAACACCATATATTTT
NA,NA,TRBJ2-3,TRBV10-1,CASSDRAELTDTQYF,TGCGCCAGCAGTGACAGAGCGGAGCTCACAGATACGCAGTATTTT
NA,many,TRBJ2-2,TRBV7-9,CASGGGEFGELFF,TGTGCCAGCGGCGGTGGGGAGTTCGGGGAGCTGTTTTTT
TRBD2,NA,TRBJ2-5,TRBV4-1,CASSQGFIAGVRETQYF,TGCGCCAGCAGCCAGGGGTTTATAGCGGGAGTGCGGGAGACCCAGTACTTC
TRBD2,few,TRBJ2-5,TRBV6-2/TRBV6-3,CASSEGLAGGVWETRYF,TGTGCCAGCAGTGAAGGACTAGCGGGAGGAGTTTGGGAGACCCGGTACTTC
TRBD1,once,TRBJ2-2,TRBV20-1,CSARQGVIGELFF,TGCAGTGCCCGACAGGGGGTAATCGGGGAGCTGTTTTTT
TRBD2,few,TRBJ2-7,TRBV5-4,CASSLELAGEDEQYF,TGTGCCAGCAGCTTGGAACTAGCGGGAGAAGACGAGCAGTACTTC
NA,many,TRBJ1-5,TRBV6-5,CASSYPDGNQPQHF,TGTGCCAGCAGTTACCCGGACGGCAATCAGCCCCAGCATTTT
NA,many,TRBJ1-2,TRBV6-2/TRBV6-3,CASSYGPGAYYGYTF,TGTGCCAGCAGTTACGGGCCAGGGGCTTACTATGGCTACACCTTC
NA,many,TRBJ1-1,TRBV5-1,CASSSAPGTPNTEAFF,TGCGCCAGCAGCTCGGCACCTGGCACTCCGAACACTGAAGCTTTCTTT
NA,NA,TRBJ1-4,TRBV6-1,CASSLDGATNEKLFF,TGTGCCAGCAGTCTAGACGGCGCAACTAATGAAAAACTGTTTTTT
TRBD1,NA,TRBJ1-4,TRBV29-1,CSVKTGGKLFF,TGCAGCGTTAAGACAGGGGGAAAACTGTTTTTT
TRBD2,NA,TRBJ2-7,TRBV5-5,CASSLEDLAGEQYF,TGTGCCAGCAGCTTGGAAGATCTAGCGGGAGAGCAGTACTTC
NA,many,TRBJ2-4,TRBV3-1,CASSQALMGNIQYF,TGTGCCAGCAGCCAAGCTTTAATGGGAAACATTCAGTACTTC
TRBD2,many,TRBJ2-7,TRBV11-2,CASSLFASGISYEQYF,TGTGCCAGCAGCTTATTCGCTAGCGGGATATCCTACGAGCAGTACTTC
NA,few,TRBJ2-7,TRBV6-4,CASSRTANLYEQYF,TGTGCCAGCAGTCGGACAGCCAACTTGTACGAGCAGTACTTC
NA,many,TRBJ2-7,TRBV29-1,CSVGGEGEQYF,TGCAGCGTGGGGGGAGAGGGCGAGCAGTACTTC
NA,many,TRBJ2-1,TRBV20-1,CSARDGRSWGNEQFF,TGCAGTGCTAGAGATGGTCGTTCTTGGGGCAATGAGCAGTTCTTC
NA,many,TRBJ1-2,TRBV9,CASSVDRNGNYGYTF,TGTGCCAGCAGCGTAGACAGAAATGGGAACTATGGCTACACCTTC
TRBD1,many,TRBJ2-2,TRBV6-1,CASLETGSRELFF,TGTGCCAGCCTCGAGACAGGGAGCAGGGAGCTGTTTTTT
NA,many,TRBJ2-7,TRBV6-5,CASSYTEPRKTAGSYEQYF,TGTGCCAGCAGTTACACCGAACCGCGCAAGACGGCAGGTTCCTACGAGCAGTACTTC
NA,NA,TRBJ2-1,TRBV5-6,CASSFWYNEQFF,TGTGCCAGCAGCTTCTGGTACAATGAGCAGTTCTTC
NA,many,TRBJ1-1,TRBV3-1,CASSRTEPKEAFF,TGTGCCAGCAGTCGTACAGAACCGAAGGAAGCTTTCTTT
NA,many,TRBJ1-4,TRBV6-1,CASSQRSTNEKLFF,TGTGCCAGCAGTCAGAGATCAACTAATGAAAAACTGTTTTTT
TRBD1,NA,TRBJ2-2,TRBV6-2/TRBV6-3,CASRDRGFGELFF,TGTGCCAGCAGAGACAGGGGTTTCGGGGAGCTGTTTTTT
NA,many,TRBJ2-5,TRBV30,CAWSSNPQETQYF,TGTGCCTGGAGTTCGAACCCCCAAGAGACCCAGTACTTC
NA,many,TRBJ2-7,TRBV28,CASQNGQSYEQYF,TGTGCCAGTCAGAATGGACAGTCCTACGAGCAGTACTTC
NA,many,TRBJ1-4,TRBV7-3,CASSLNRVQTENEKLFF,TGTGCCAGCAGCTTGAACAGGGTTCAGACCGAAAATGAAAAACTGTTTTTT
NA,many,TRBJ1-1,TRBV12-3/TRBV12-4,CASSLFGATEAFF,TGTGCCAGCAGTTTATTTGGGGCGACTGAAGCTTTCTTT
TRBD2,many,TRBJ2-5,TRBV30,CAYTGTSQETQYF,TGTGCCTATACCGGGACTAGCCAAGAGACCCAGTACTTC
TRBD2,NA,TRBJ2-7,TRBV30,CAWTGTSGRLGEQYF,TGTGCCTGGACAGGGACTAGCGGGAGACTGGGCGAGCAGTACTTC
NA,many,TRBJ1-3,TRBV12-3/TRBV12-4,CASSLSQGNTIYF,TGTGCCAGCAGTTTATCACAGGGAAACACCATATATTTT
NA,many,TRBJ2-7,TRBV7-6,CASSPGREGVMQYF,TGTGCCAGCAGCCCCGGACGAGAGGGAGTCATGCAGTACTTC
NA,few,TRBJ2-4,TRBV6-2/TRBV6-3,CASSYGSLSRAENIQYF,TGTGCCAGCAGTTACGGATCATTGAGTAGGGCGGAAAACATTCAGTACTTC
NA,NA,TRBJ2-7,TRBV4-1,CASSPGGGQAAAGRQYF,TGCGCCAGCAGCCCAGGGGGAGGGCAGGCGGCCGCTGGGCGGCAGTACTTC
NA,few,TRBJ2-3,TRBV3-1,CASSQKGPDTQYF,TGTGCCAGCAGCCAAAAAGGGCCAGATACGCAGTATTTT
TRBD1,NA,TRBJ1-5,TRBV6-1,CASNPPPTGRNQPQHF,TGTGCCAGCAATCCCCCTCCGACAGGGCGCAATCAGCCCCAGCATTTT
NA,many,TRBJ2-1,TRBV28,CASRGADGYNEQFF,TGTGCCAGCAGGGGGGCGGACGGATACAATGAGCAGTTCTTC
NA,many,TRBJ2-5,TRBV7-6,CASSEGHHSGGQETQYF,TGTGCCAGCAGCGAGGGACACCACTCCGGCGGACAAGAGACCCAGTACTTC
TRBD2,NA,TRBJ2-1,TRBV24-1,CATSDLLGGSNEQFF,TGTGCCACCAGTGATTTGCTTGGCGGGAGCAATGAGCAGTTCTTC
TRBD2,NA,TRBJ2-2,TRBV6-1,CACRLAGYTGELFF,TGTGCCTGTCGACTAGCGGGATACACCGGGGAGCTGTTTTTT
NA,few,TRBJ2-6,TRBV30,CASAPDGVSGANVLTF,TGTGCCTCGGCACCAGACGGGGTCTCTGGGGCCAACGTCCTGACTTTC
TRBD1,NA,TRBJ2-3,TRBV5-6,CASSFSTGVPDTQYF,TGTGCCAGCAGCTTCTCCACAGGGGTCCCAGATACGCAGTATTTT
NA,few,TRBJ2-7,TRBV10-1,CASSAGRPGGVQYF,TGCGCCAGCAGTGCGGGACGGCCTGGGGGAGTGCAGTACTTC
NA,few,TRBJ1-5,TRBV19,CASSINRADQPQHF,TGTGCCAGTAGTATAAACAGGGCCGATCAGCCCCAGCATTTT
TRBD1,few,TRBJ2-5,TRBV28,CASSTDRGVETQYF,TGTGCCAGCAGTACCGACAGGGGGGTGGAGACCCAGTACTTC
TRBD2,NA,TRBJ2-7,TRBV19,CASSIAAEGIAGEQYF,TGTGCCAGTAGTATAGCCGCTGAGGGGATAGCGGGCGAGCAGTACTTC
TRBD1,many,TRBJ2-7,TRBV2,CASSEMDRGGYEQYF,TGTGCCAGCAGTGAAATGGACAGGGGGGGGTACGAGCAGTACTTC
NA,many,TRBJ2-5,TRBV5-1,CASSLVPRSKGGETQYF,TGCGCCAGCAGCTTGGTCCCCCGAAGTAAGGGTGGGGAGACCCAGTACTTC
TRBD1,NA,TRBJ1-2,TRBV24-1,CATSDGQTGGINYGYTF,TGTGCCACCAGTGATGGGCAGACAGGGGGCATCAACTATGGCTACACCTTC
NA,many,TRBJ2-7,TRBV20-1,CSARDPVYEQYF,TGCAGTGCTAGAGATCCTGTATACGAGCAGTACTTC
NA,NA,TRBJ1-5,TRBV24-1,CATSARKAEGGNQPQHF,TGTGCCACCAGTGCCCGGAAGGCGGAGGGGGGCAATCAGCCCCAGCATTTT